This entry lists 23 T cell receptor beta chains sequenced from one sample in a study of T cell responses to AZD1222 COVID-19 vaccine. Repertoires were generated with immunoSEQ multiplex PCR, while TCRdb's copy carries only in-frame clones and drops some. The sample has roughly 150,000 clones, 90% to 95% seen once. The material was peripheral blood, obtained 28 days after the second AZD1222 dose. The receptors derive from an adult who received the AZD1222 COVID-19 vaccine.

This sequence joins TRBV2 and TRBJ1-1; D unresolved. The CDR3 spans 12 residues. Germline CDR1 and CDR2: SNHLY and FYNNEI. Trimming took 10 bases from V and 8 from J, leaving 17 bases between them. Written as DNA, the CDR3 is TGTGCCACTCCCCGGAGCATTCGGGAAGCTTTCTTT. The encoded protein is CATPRSIREAFF.

This chain uses TRBV2 with TRBJ2-7, with D possibly called TRBD1 or TRBD2 (5 bases each). The CDR3 sequence is 14 residues long. V was trimmed by 8 bases and J by 5 bases, leaving 19 bases between them. The germline V gene encodes CDR1 SNHLY and CDR2 FYNNEI. CDR3 DNA sequence: TGTGCCAGCTCATCTACGGTAGGGACGAACGAGCAGTACTTC. Translating it yields CASSSTVGTNEQYF.

The CDR3 region is CASSPRRGRDGYTF. The CDR3 DNA follows: TGTGCCAGCAGCCCCAGAAGGGGTCGGGATGGCTACACCTTC. The chain has TRBV5-5 and TRBJ1-2, with TRBD1 as a possible D gene (5 bases). V was pared by 4 bases and J by 6 bases, with 16 bases between. Per germline, CDR1 SGHKS and CDR2 YYEKEE (reference sequence). The CDR3 loop spans 14 amino acids.

The J gene is TRBJ2-7, the V gene TRBV2; 9 bases line up with TRBD1. V gave up 8 bases and J gave up 2 bases; unmatched junction bases: 7. Germline V gene data show CDR1 as SNHLY and CDR2 as FYNNEI. The CDR3 contains 14 residues. The CDR3 loop reads CASRTGTGTYEQYF. In DNA, the CDR3 is TGTGCCAGCCGGACCGGGACAGGGACCTACGAGCAGTACTTC.

The chain links TRBV21-1 to TRBJ1-5; the table assigns TRBD1, which was not confirmed against the DNA. TRBV21-1 counts as a pseudogene. This CDR3 comprises 14 residues. The DNA for the CDR3 is TGTGCCAGCAGCAAAAGGGACAGGGGACAGCCCCAGCATTTT. Translating gives CASSKRDRGQPQHF.

The J gene is TRBJ2-7, the V gene TRBV19; D may be TRBD1 (6 bases). There are 15 residues in the CDR3. The V end lost 4 bases, the J end lost 0 bases, and 13 bases lay between the germline ends. The germline gives CDR1 LNHDA, CDR2 SQIVND (reference sequence). The CDR3 DNA sequence: TGTGCCAGTAGTAAGGAACGGGACACCTCCTACGAGCAGTACTTC. It translates to CASSKERDTSYEQYF.

This clone was observed a single time. V gene TRBV12-5 combines with J gene TRBJ1-3, with 9 bases lining up with TRBD1. The CDR3 sequence is 18 residues long. V was pared by 2 bases and J by 2 bases, with 10 bases of the junction left unmatched. CDR1 is LGHNT, CDR2 FRNRAP, per germline. In nucleotides, the CDR3 is TGTGCTAGTGGTTTGACTAGCGGACAGGGGTTAGCTGGAAACACCATATATTTT. It yields the protein CASGLTSGQGLAGNTIYF.

J is TRBJ1-4 and V is TRBV5-1; maybe TRBD1 (5 bases). CDR3 length: 17 amino acids. V lost 3 bases, J lost 0 bases, and 15 bases lay in between. CDR1 is SGHRS and CDR2 is YFSETQ in the germline V gene. The CDR3 protein is CASSWPSGVPTNEKLFF. CDR3 nucleotides: TGCGCCAGCAGCTGGCCCTCGGGGGTCCCAACTAATGAAAAACTGTTTTTT.

This clone was detected only a few times. The chain has TRBV5-1 and TRBJ1-3; tentative D call: TRBD1 (5 bases). Germline V CDR1 and CDR2: SGHRS, YFSETQ. Trimming cost V 2 bases and J 8 bases, with 14 bases left between them. CDR3 length equals 14 residues. CDR3 in DNA: TGCGCCAGCAGCTTCTCAGGGAAAACTGACACCATATATTTT. Translating it yields CASSFSGKTDTIYF.

This clone was seen more than once but under ten times. The chain has TRBV11-2 and TRBJ1-4, with TRBD1 matching over 11 bases. Unmatched junction bases numbered 4, after V lost 5 bases and J lost 8 bases. CDR3 size: 14 residues. CDR1 is SGHAT and CDR2 is FQNNGV in the germline V gene. For the CDR3, the DNA is TGTGCCAGCAGCCCAGGGACAGGGGGAGAAAAACTGTTTTTT. The encoded protein is CASSPGTGGEKLFF. Combining the CDR3 with reference TRBV11-2 and TRBJ1-4 gives the whole variable domain EAGVAQSPRYKIIEKRQSVAFWCNPISGHATLYWYQQILGQGPKLLIQFQNNGVVDDSQLPKDRFSAERLKGVDSTLKIQPAKLEDSAVYLCASSPGTGGEKLFFGSGTQLSVL.

The J gene is TRBJ2-7, the V gene TRBV28; TRBD2 matches at 7 bases. Germline CDR1 reads MDHEN; CDR2 reads SYDVKM. The CDR3 is made up of 16 amino acids. Trimming removed 4 bases from V and 3 bases from J; junction bases left unmatched: 12. The CDR3 region has the DNA TGTGCCAGCAGTTCAAAAAAGCGGGACCATTTCTACGAGCAGTACTTC. It is translated as CASSSKKRDHFYEQYF.

The V call is TRBV6-5, the J call TRBJ2-7, with D tentatively TRBD1 (5 bases). Germline lookup yields CDR1 MNHEY and CDR2 SVGAGI. V was trimmed by 0 bases and J by 2 bases, leaving 11 bases between them. This CDR3 has 15 amino acids. The CDR3 DNA reads TGTGCCAGCAGTTACTCGGGGCAGAATCCCTACGAGCAGTACTTC. Translation gives CASSYSGQNPYEQYF.

Only a few counts were recorded for this clone. The genes are TRBV6-1 and TRBJ1-5; D might be TRBD1 (6 bases). V lost 2 bases and J 6 bases, leaving 11 bases between the germline ends. Germline CDR1 MNHNS, CDR2 SASEGT. The CDR3 contains 14 residues. Here the CDR3 DNA reads TGTGCCAGCAGTGAACAGGGGTTCCGTCAGCCCCAGCATTTT. As protein: CASSEQGFRQPQHF.

The V and J genes are TRBV7-9 and TRBJ1-1; a weak D match, TRBD1 (6 bases). The CDR3 length is 12 residues. CDR1 and CDR2 from the germline V gene are SEHNR and FQNEAQ (reference sequence). V was pared by 5 bases and J by 7 bases, with 11 bases between. The CDR3 DNA follows: TGTGCCAGCAGCCTACAGGGTCGTGAAGCTTTCTTT. Protein sequence: CASSLQGREAFF. Variable domain in full (rest from reference TRBV7-9 and TRBJ1-1): DTGVSQNPRHKITKRGQNVTFRCDPISEHNRLYWYRQTLGQGPEFLTYFQNEAQLEKSRLLSDRFSAERPKGSFSTLEIQRTEQGDSAMYLCASSLQGREAFFGQGTRLTVV.

The count of this clone is one. V is TRBV19 and J is TRBJ1-1; D possibly corresponds to TRBD1 (5 bases). From germline, CDR1 is LNHDA and CDR2 SQIVND (reference sequence). The V end was cut by 1 base, the J end by 5 bases, with 14 bases between. This CDR3 is built from 15 residues. In nucleotides, the CDR3 is TGTGCCAGTAGTATAGTGTTCAGGGCTCGGACTGAAGCTTTCTTT. Amino acid sequence: CASSIVFRARTEAFF.

This clone was observed a few times. V is TRBV19 and J is TRBJ2-2, with TRBD2 matching over 13 bases. V lost 1 base to trimming and J lost 3 bases; unmatched junction nucleotides: 2. CDR3 length: 17 residues. Per the germline V gene, CDR1 is LNHDA and CDR2 is SQIVND (reference sequence). CDR3 nucleotides: TGTGCCAGTAGTATAGCCGGACTAGCGGGGGACACCGGGGAGCTGTTTTTT. It yields the protein CASSIAGLAGDTGELFF.

V and J are TRBV27 and TRBJ1-1; 9 nucleotides align to TRBD1. Germline values: CDR1 MNHEY, CDR2 SMNVEV (reference sequence). V shed 2 bases and J 5 bases; nucleotides not matched to a gene: 3. The length of the CDR3 is 14 residues. Here the CDR3 DNA reads TGTGCCAGCAGTTTAGGGACAGGGTGGACTGAAGCTTTCTTT. This gives the protein CASSLGTGWTEAFF.

The J gene is TRBJ2-5, the V gene TRBV28; D possibly uses TRBD1 or TRBD2 (6 bases each). V dropped 8 bases and J dropped 1 base, with 14 bases sitting between them. The CDR3 loop spans 14 amino acids. Germline CDR1 reads MDHEN; CDR2 reads SYDVKM. The CDR3 coding sequence is TGTGCCAGCTTCGAGGGGGGACGCCAAGAGACCCAGTACTTC. Amino acids: CASFEGGRQETQYF.

Concerning this clone: The germline gene is not matched at one end of the junction; a read error may be the cause. This rearrangement joins TRBV7-7 to TRBJ2-3; TRBD2 matches 11 bases. From germline, CDR1 is SSHAT and CDR2 FNYEAQ (reference sequence). This CDR3 has 14 residues. The CDR3 DNA sequence: TGTGCTAGCAGCGCGGGACTAGCGGAAGATACGCAGTATTTT. It is translated as CASSAGLAEDTQYF.

This clone was seen only once. This chain links TRBV5-6 with TRBJ2-5, with 8 nucleotides matching TRBD1. The CDR3 has 15 residues. Germline V CDR1 and CDR2: SGHDT, YYEEEE. The ends lost 0 bases at V and 4 bases at J; junction bases unmatched: 5. The CDR3 DNA is TGTGCCAGCAGCTTGGAGCAGGGGGCCGTAGAGACCCAGTACTTC. It is translated as CASSLEQGAVETQYF.

Only one count was recorded for this clone. V gene TRBV6-1 combines with J gene TRBJ1-2; 7 bases match TRBD1. Germline V gene sequence: CDR1 MNHNS, CDR2 SASEGT. J gave up 0 bases and V 5 bases, and 6 bases lay outside the gene matches. CDR3 length: 15 amino acids. CDR3 loop: CASSLGQNSNYGYTF. Here the CDR3 DNA reads TGTGCCAGCAGTCTGGGACAGAACTCTAACTATGGCTACACCTTC.

The rearrangement links TRBV7-9 to TRBJ1-4, with D unclear. The length of the CDR3 is 15 residues. Germline lookup yields CDR1 SEHNR and CDR2 FQNEAQ (reference sequence). V lost 0 bases to trimming and J lost 0 bases, with 5 bases between them. The CDR3 DNA reads TGTGCCAGCAGCTTAGCCGCAGCAACTAATGAAAAACTGTTTTTT. Protein: CASSLAAATNEKLFF.

This clone was seen more than once but under ten times. The chain joins TRBV5-5 to TRBJ1-6; no definite D call. The V end was cut by 0 bases, the J end by 4 bases, with 5 bases between. The CDR3 length is 14 residues. Germline CDR1 and CDR2: SGHKS and YYEKEE (reference sequence). This CDR3 is CASSLDGYNSPLHF. CDR3 DNA: TGTGCCAGCAGCTTGGACGGATATAATTCACCCCTCCACTTT.